Below, one T cell receptor beta chain is given with its context. This sample was taken from a study of blood T cell repertoires in COVID-19. Looking at the study overall: Samples of COVID-19 (acute and convalescent) were obtained from the United States, Italy and Spain. T cells, B-cell-depleted T cells, or PBMCs provided the cDNA or gDNA that served as material.

V lost 6 bases and J lost 0, with 11 bases in between. The CDR3 totals 14 residues. Germline V gene sequence: CDR1 SNHLY, CDR2 FYNNEI. The assay was immunoSEQ multiplex PCR, and TCRdb's table has in-frame clones only and misses some. The repertoire holds some 70,000 clones, with approximately 79% as singletons. The origin of this receptor is a woman between 50 and 59 years old with acute or convalescent COVID-19. J is TRBJ2-5 and V is TRBV2; TRBD1 is a possible D gene (5 bases). The specimen sequenced was peripheral blood. The CDR3 sequence is CASSELTDQETQYF. CDR3 sequence (DNA): TGTGCCAGCAGCGAGTTGACAGACCAAGAGACCCAGTACTTC.